This T cell receptor beta chain was observed in a study of blood T cell repertoires in COVID-19. For the study at large: Samples representing acute and convalescent COVID-19 were sourced from the United States, Italy and Spain. T cells, B-cell-depleted T cells, or PBMCs supplied cDNA or gDNA.

Per the study methods: Using reference gene primer amplification, nucleated cell counts were estimated. Clones were read by immunoSEQ multiplex PCR, and TCRdb kept only the in-frame ones, dropping some. The D gene and trimming were derived from the DNA, and the V and J assignments and clone size from that table. The sample consists of approximately 310,000 clones, around 87% of them appearing once. The CDR3 runs 14 residues. Germline CDR1 is SGHTA and CDR2 is FQGTGA. V was trimmed by 3 bases and J by 4 bases, leaving 11 bases between them. The clonotype comes from a man aged 45-65 years with active or convalescent COVID-19. Sample: peripheral blood. The chain is built from TRBV7-3 and TRBJ2-3, with D hard to call. The CDR3 spells CASSFSSQADTQYF. The CDR3 DNA is TGTGCCAGCAGCTTCTCCAGTCAAGCAGATACGCAGTATTTT.